Below are 10 T cell receptor beta chains sequenced from a single sample in a study of shared clonotypes between healthy human individuals. The protocol was immunoSEQ multiplex PCR, while the TCRdb copy is restricted to in-frame clones and leaves out a portion. Of approximately 1.5 million clones listed, about 98% are singletons. The source material was naive CD4+ T cells sorted from blood. Subset indicated: CD45RA+ positively selected. These receptors were obtained from a man younger than 45 in good health.

V is TRBV7-9 and J is TRBJ2-3; 8 nucleotides agree with TRBD1. The ends lost 8 bases at V and 0 bases at J; junction bases unmatched: 7. CDR1 is SEHNR and CDR2 is FQNEAQ in the germline V gene (reference sequence). The CDR3 extends over 15 amino acids. This CDR3 is CASGETGASTDTQYF. In nucleotides, the CDR3 is TGTGCCAGCGGGGAGACAGGGGCTAGCACAGATACGCAGTATTTT.

This clone was observed a single time. The chain joins TRBV11-2 to TRBJ2-7, with 8 bases that match TRBD1. The CDR3 sequence is 16 residues long. With 0 bases clipped from V and 1 base from J, the junction kept 5 bases outside the gene matches. Germline CDR1 SGHAT, CDR2 FQNNGV. The CDR3 DNA reads TGTGCCAGCAGCTTAGATCCAGGGGGCGCGTCCTACGAGCAGTACTTC. Translated, it gives CASSLDPGGASYEQYF.

The CDR3 loop reads CASSALVGRGSYNEQFF. The CDR3 DNA is TGTGCCAGCTCGGCCCTGGTAGGCCGGGGCTCCTACAATGAGCAGTTCTTC. The chain recombines TRBV18 with TRBJ2-1, with a weak D call TRBD2 (5 bases). Trimming removed 6 bases at V and 0 bases at J, with 18 bases between. This CDR3 region has 17 residues. CDR1 is KGHSH, CDR2 LQKENI, per germline.

The chain carries TRBV6-5 and TRBJ1-4; TRBD1 might be the D (6 bases). Trimming stripped 2 bases from V and 8 bases from J, with 12 bases between. The CDR3 has 14 residues. Germline CDR1 MNHEY, CDR2 SVGAGI. CDR3 amino acids: CASSYLQGQEKLFF. The CDR3 region has the DNA TGTGCCAGCAGTTACCTCCAGGGGCAGGAAAAACTGTTTTTT.

The chain couples TRBV5-6 to TRBJ2-7; 8 nucleotides agree with TRBD2. CDR3 length: 14 amino acids. V trimming: 1 base; J trimming: 5 bases; junction bases outside the gene matches: 5. The germline gives CDR1 SGHDT, CDR2 YYEEEE. Written as DNA, the CDR3 is TGTGCCAGCAGCTTGAGCGGGAGTGGCCACGAGCAGTACTTC. This encodes CASSLSGSGHEQYF.

The chain has TRBV29-1 and TRBJ2-1; D is possibly TRBD2 (5 bases). This CDR3 comprises 15 residues. Trimming shortened V by 5 bases and J by 0 bases, and 14 bases separated the two germline ends. The germline gives CDR1 SQVTM, CDR2 ANQGSEA. The CDR3 spells CSVFGNPGSYNEQFF. The DNA of the CDR3 is TGCAGCGTTTTCGGGAACCCTGGCTCCTACAATGAGCAGTTCTTC.

J is TRBJ1-1 and V is TRBV5-6, with D hard to call. With 0 bases removed from V and 5 bases from J, the gap between germline ends came to 11 bases. In germline, CDR1 is SGHDT, CDR2 YYEEEE. The CDR3 length is 14 residues. The CDR3 nucleotides read TGTGCCAGCAGCTTGGTGACCCCTTGGACTGAAGCTTTCTTT. It specifies CASSLVTPWTEAFF.

This chain connects TRBV4-2 to TRBJ1-5; D is unresolved. The CDR3 is 16 amino acids. Trimming shortened V by 2 bases and J by 5 bases, and 16 bases separated the two germline ends. The germline CDR1 and CDR2 sequences are LGHNA and YNFKEQ. The CDR3 reads CASSQTLGEAYQPQHF. Here the CDR3 DNA reads TGTGCCAGCAGCCAAACCCTTGGGGAGGCATATCAGCCCCAGCATTTT.

This clone was seen once. The identical CDR3 is also encoded by other nucleotide sequences in the sample. The chain couples TRBV7-9 to TRBJ1-2; D unresolved. The CDR3 sequence is 13 residues long. From germline, CDR1 is SEHNR and CDR2 FQNEAQ (reference sequence). Trimming removed 5 bases at V and 6 bases at J, with 13 bases between. The CDR3 DNA is TGTGCCAGCAGCCCCGGACGGGTCGATGGCTACACCTTC. It specifies CASSPGRVDGYTF.

The rearrangement uses TRBV11-3 and TRBJ2-1; D is uncertain. Germline V gene sequence: CDR1 SGHNT, CDR2 YENEEA. The CDR3 totals 17 residues. The ends were cut back, 2 bases at V and 5 bases at J, with 19 bases in the middle. The CDR3 loop is CASSLKLSEISNNEQFF. The CDR3 DNA is TGTGCCAGCAGCTTAAAGCTATCGGAGATTTCAAACAATGAGCAGTTCTTC.